A single sample gave rise to the 5 T cell receptor beta chains below, sequenced in a study of technical replicates of blood from several donors. Produced via immunoSEQ multiplex PCR; TCRdb's table is partial and in-frame only. In the table there are about 70,000 clones, roughly nine tenths of which are singletons. Material: PBMCs. Source of these receptors: a human donor in good health. Some clones in this sample may be carry-over from other donors' samples.

V and J are TRBV5-1 and TRBJ2-7; a weak D match, TRBD1 (5 bases). Germline values: CDR1 SGHRS, CDR2 YFSETQ. V was pared by 0 bases and J by 6 bases, with 10 bases between. The CDR3 is 13 residues long. The CDR3 reads CASSLEGQSEQYF. DNA of the CDR3: TGCGCCAGCAGCTTGGAGGGGCAGAGCGAGCAGTACTTC.

The rearrangement joins TRBV6-5 to TRBJ2-1; 8 nucleotides line up with TRBD2. Germline lookup yields CDR1 MNHEY and CDR2 SVGAGI. Germline trimming cut 6 bases from V and 4 bases from J; bases unmatched to any gene: 5. CDR3 length: 14 residues. CDR3: CASSQVAGYNEQFF. CDR3 nucleotides: TGTGCCAGCAGCCAAGTAGCGGGGTACAATGAGCAGTTCTTC.

The chain couples TRBV6-1 to TRBJ2-5; 10 nucleotides agree with TRBD2. V lost 5 bases to trimming and J lost 4 bases; unmatched junction nucleotides: 7. From germline, CDR1 is MNHNS and CDR2 SASEGT. This CDR3 contains 15 residues. CDR3 sequence (DNA): TGTGCCAGCAGTCTAGCTTTAGCGGGAGGAGAGACCCAGTACTTC. Encoded protein: CASSLALAGGETQYF.

This chain uses TRBV4-2 with TRBJ2-7; possible D gene TRBD1, 6 bases. The germline gives CDR1 LGHNA, CDR2 YNFKEQ. The CDR3 has 14 residues. V shed 0 bases and J shed 7 bases, with 13 bases lying between them. CDR3 sequence (DNA): TGTGCCAGCAGCCAAGATCAGGGGAATCGAGAGCAGTACTTC. Amino acids: CASSQDQGNREQYF.

The V call is TRBV15, the J call TRBJ2-3; 9 nucleotides align to TRBD2. Germline V gene lookup returns CDR1 LNHNV and CDR2 YYDKDF (reference sequence). J gave up 5 bases and V 0 bases, and 6 bases lay outside the gene matches. This CDR3 region has 16 residues. CDR3 coding DNA: TGTGCCACCAGCAGAGAACGGGCTAGCGGGAAAGATACGCAGTATTTT. Encoded protein: CATSRERASGKDTQYF.